The rows below give T cell receptor beta chains drawn from one sample of a study of technical replicates of blood from a handful of donors. Clones were read by immunoSEQ multiplex PCR, and TCRdb kept only the in-frame ones, dropping some. The sample consists of about 97,000 clones, just under 95% of them appearing once. Specimen: T cells isolated from PBMCs. The receptors derive from a human donor in good health. The CDR3 runs from the conserved cysteine through the conserved F or W. The order of the fields is D gene, J gene, V gene, clone size, CDR3 DNA, CDR3 protein. D genes are given only for firm matches. Some rows mark clone size as missing; the rest say once, few, many or name a class of expanded clone.

d_call: NA; j_call: TRBJ2-1; v_call: TRBV7-3; clone_size: NA; cdr3_nt: TGTGCCAGCAGCATGGGACTCCCTAGCTCCTACAATGAGCAGTTCTTC; cdr3_aa: CASSMGLPSSYNEQFF
d_call: TRBD1; j_call: TRBJ1-5; v_call: TRBV9; clone_size: NA; cdr3_nt: TGTGCCAGCAGACAACAGGGGTTCGGCAATCAGCCCCAGCATTTT; cdr3_aa: CASRQQGFGNQPQHF
d_call: NA; j_call: TRBJ2-1; v_call: TRBV28; clone_size: NA; cdr3_nt: TGTGCCAGCAGTTTGCTGGGGCAGGACAATGAGCAGTTCTTC; cdr3_aa: CASSLLGQDNEQFF
d_call: TRBD2; j_call: TRBJ2-7; v_call: TRBV7-2; clone_size: NA; cdr3_nt: TGTGCCAGCGGACTATCTAGCGGGGAATACGAGCAGTACTTC; cdr3_aa: CASGLSSGEYEQYF
d_call: NA; j_call: TRBJ2-7; v_call: TRBV27; clone_size: NA; cdr3_nt: TGTGCCAGCAGTTTGGGTCGGGAACCAAACGTGGAATACGAGCAGTACTTC; cdr3_aa: CASSLGREPNVEYEQYF
d_call: NA; j_call: TRBJ2-3; v_call: TRBV2; clone_size: NA; cdr3_nt: TGTGCCAGCAGTAAAGGACAGTCTCCTAGCACAGATACGCAGTATTTT; cdr3_aa: CASSKGQSPSTDTQYF
d_call: NA; j_call: TRBJ1-3; v_call: TRBV30; clone_size: NA; cdr3_nt: TGTGCCTGGAGTGTACCCGGAGCTGGAAACACCATATATTTT; cdr3_aa: CAWSVPGAGNTIYF
d_call: TRBD1; j_call: TRBJ1-2; v_call: TRBV7-6; clone_size: NA; cdr3_nt: TGTGCCAGCAGCTTAGAGGGGGCCCTAAACTATGGCTACACCTTC; cdr3_aa: CASSLEGALNYGYTF
d_call: NA; j_call: TRBJ1-2; v_call: TRBV19; clone_size: NA; cdr3_nt: TGTGCCAGTAGTATAGAGGGCACCTATGGCTACACCTTC; cdr3_aa: CASSIEGTYGYTF
d_call: NA; j_call: TRBJ1-1; v_call: TRBV11-3; clone_size: once; cdr3_nt: TGTGCCAGCAGCTTAGAGGGGGCAAGCACTGAAGCTTTCTTT; cdr3_aa: CASSLEGASTEAFF
d_call: TRBD2; j_call: TRBJ2-1; v_call: TRBV6-5; clone_size: NA; cdr3_nt: TGTGCCAGCAGATTCGGACTAGCCCATGAGCAGTTCTTC; cdr3_aa: CASRFGLAHEQFF
d_call: TRBD2; j_call: TRBJ2-1; v_call: TRBV5-1; clone_size: NA; cdr3_nt: TGCGCCAGCAGCTTGGCCTCTTTACTAGCGGGGGTTAATGAGCAGTTCTTC; cdr3_aa: CASSLASLLAGVNEQFF
d_call: TRBD1; j_call: TRBJ2-7; v_call: TRBV18; clone_size: once; cdr3_nt: TGTGCCAGCTCACCTGGGGACAGGGGAGCCGAGCAGTACTTC; cdr3_aa: CASSPGDRGAEQYF
d_call: TRBD1; j_call: TRBJ2-7; v_call: TRBV6-5; clone_size: NA; cdr3_nt: TGTGCCAGCAGTTACCATCGGACAGGGGCCTACGAGCAGTACTTC; cdr3_aa: CASSYHRTGAYEQYF
d_call: TRBD1; j_call: TRBJ2-7; v_call: TRBV11-1; clone_size: once; cdr3_nt: TGTGCCAGCAGCTCCGGGACAGGGGTATACGAGCAGTACTTC; cdr3_aa: CASSSGTGVYEQYF
d_call: NA; j_call: TRBJ2-7; v_call: TRBV9; clone_size: NA; cdr3_nt: TGTGCCAGCAGCGTAGGACATCTGGGCTACGAGCAGTACTTC; cdr3_aa: CASSVGHLGYEQYF
d_call: NA; j_call: TRBJ1-1; v_call: TRBV7-2; clone_size: NA; cdr3_nt: TGTGCCAGCAGCTCCAACTCCCCAACTGAAGCTTTCTTT; cdr3_aa: CASSSNSPTEAFF
d_call: NA; j_call: TRBJ1-2; v_call: TRBV27; clone_size: NA; cdr3_nt: TGTGCCAGCAGTTATAAGGGGCGAAGTGCTGGCTACACCTTC; cdr3_aa: CASSYKGRSAGYTF
d_call: TRBD1; j_call: TRBJ1-2; v_call: TRBV19; clone_size: NA; cdr3_nt: TGTGCCAGTAGCCAGGGGGCTTTGGGCTATGGCTACACCTTC; cdr3_aa: CASSQGALGYGYTF
d_call: TRBD2; j_call: TRBJ2-1; v_call: TRBV19; clone_size: NA; cdr3_nt: TGTGCCAGTAGTATTCGGACTAGCGGGTTCTACAATGAGCAGTTCTTC; cdr3_aa: CASSIRTSGFYNEQFF
d_call: TRBD1; j_call: TRBJ2-5; v_call: TRBV27; clone_size: NA; cdr3_nt: TGTGCCAGCAGTCAAAACAGGGGGGAGACCCAGTACTTC; cdr3_aa: CASSQNRGETQYF
d_call: TRBD2; j_call: TRBJ2-5; v_call: TRBV9; clone_size: once; cdr3_nt: TGTGCCAGCAGCGGAGCGGGAGGGCCAGAGACCCAGTACTTC; cdr3_aa: CASSGAGGPETQYF
d_call: NA; j_call: TRBJ1-1; v_call: TRBV19; clone_size: NA; cdr3_nt: TGTGCCAGTAGTATAGCGCGGATGAACACTGAAGCTTTCTTT; cdr3_aa: CASSIARMNTEAFF
d_call: NA; j_call: TRBJ2-3; v_call: TRBV28; clone_size: NA; cdr3_nt: TGTGCCAGCAGCTCCAGGGCGATGAGCACAGATACGCAGTATTTT; cdr3_aa: CASSSRAMSTDTQYF
d_call: TRBD2; j_call: TRBJ2-3; v_call: TRBV27; clone_size: NA; cdr3_nt: TGTGCCAGCAGTCGGACTAGCGGGAGGCCTAGGTATTTT; cdr3_aa: CASSRTSGRPRYF
d_call: NA; j_call: TRBJ1-1; v_call: TRBV4-1; clone_size: NA; cdr3_nt: TGCGCCAGCAGCCTCAGGACAGTTGAAACTGAAGCTTTCTTT; cdr3_aa: CASSLRTVETEAFF
d_call: NA; j_call: TRBJ2-1; v_call: TRBV2; clone_size: once; cdr3_nt: TGTGCCAGCACTTCAGAGGGGGAGAGAGGTGAGCAGTTCTTC; cdr3_aa: CASTSEGERGEQFF
d_call: NA; j_call: TRBJ2-1; v_call: TRBV11-2; clone_size: NA; cdr3_nt: TGTGCCAGCAGCTTATCGGCTAGAATGATTGAGCAGTTCTTC; cdr3_aa: CASSLSARMIEQFF
d_call: TRBD1; j_call: TRBJ2-3; v_call: TRBV6-1; clone_size: NA; cdr3_nt: TGTGCCAGCAGTATCCGGGACAGACTCACAGATACGCAGTATTTT; cdr3_aa: CASSIRDRLTDTQYF
d_call: TRBD2; j_call: TRBJ2-7; v_call: TRBV10-1; clone_size: NA; cdr3_nt: TGCGCCAGCAGTGAGCTGGGACTAGATTTTTCCGAGCAGTACTTC; cdr3_aa: CASSELGLDFSEQYF
d_call: TRBD2; j_call: TRBJ2-3; v_call: TRBV6-5; clone_size: NA; cdr3_nt: TGTGCCAGCAGCCTAGCGGGAGTGGGCACAGATACGCAGTATTTT; cdr3_aa: CASSLAGVGTDTQYF
d_call: NA; j_call: TRBJ2-7; v_call: TRBV13; clone_size: NA; cdr3_nt: TGTGCCAGCAGCTTGGGTACGATCCGAAGGGAGTTTTCGGTCTTC; cdr3_aa: CASSLGTIRREFSVF
d_call: NA; j_call: TRBJ1-2; v_call: TRBV5-4; clone_size: NA; cdr3_nt: TGTGCCAGCAGCTCACAGGGAAGAGCTAACTATGGCTACACCTTC; cdr3_aa: CASSSQGRANYGYTF
d_call: TRBD2; j_call: TRBJ2-7; v_call: TRBV7-2; clone_size: NA; cdr3_nt: TGTGCCAGCAGCCGAGCGGGGATCTCCTACGAGCAGTACTTC; cdr3_aa: CASSRAGISYEQYF
d_call: TRBD2; j_call: TRBJ2-7; v_call: TRBV5-6; clone_size: NA; cdr3_nt: TGTGCCAGCAGCTTGGCCCATAGCGGGAGATACTCCTACGAGCAGTACTTC; cdr3_aa: CASSLAHSGRYSYEQYF
d_call: TRBD1; j_call: TRBJ2-1; v_call: TRBV11-2; clone_size: NA; cdr3_nt: TGTGCCAGCAGCCCATATGACAGGGGGCCTGACAATGAGCAGTTCTTC; cdr3_aa: CASSPYDRGPDNEQFF
d_call: TRBD1; j_call: TRBJ1-2; v_call: TRBV7-2; clone_size: NA; cdr3_nt: TGTGCCAGCAGCTTATCAGGGGGGACTCCTAACTATGGCTACACCTTC; cdr3_aa: CASSLSGGTPNYGYTF
d_call: TRBD2; j_call: TRBJ2-3; v_call: TRBV19; clone_size: NA; cdr3_nt: TGTGCCAGTAGTAATAGCGGGATAACAGATACGCAGTATTTT; cdr3_aa: CASSNSGITDTQYF
d_call: TRBD1; j_call: TRBJ2-2; v_call: TRBV6-6; clone_size: once; cdr3_nt: TGTGCCAGCAGTGGGACAGGGGTAACCGGGGAGCTGTTTTTT; cdr3_aa: CASSGTGVTGELFF
d_call: TRBD2; j_call: TRBJ2-3; v_call: TRBV19; clone_size: NA; cdr3_nt: TGTGCCAGTAGTAACCTTGGACTAGCGGGAGTAGGAGATACGCAGTATTTT; cdr3_aa: CASSNLGLAGVGDTQYF
d_call: NA; j_call: TRBJ2-2; v_call: TRBV2; clone_size: NA; cdr3_nt: TGTGCCAGCAGCTCGACAGGTGTAGACACCGGGGAGCTGTTTTTT; cdr3_aa: CASSSTGVDTGELFF
d_call: NA; j_call: TRBJ2-2; v_call: TRBV28; clone_size: NA; cdr3_nt: TGTGCCAGCAGTTTACAAGGGGAAACCGGGGAGCTGTTTTTT; cdr3_aa: CASSLQGETGELFF
d_call: NA; j_call: TRBJ2-1; v_call: TRBV4-3; clone_size: NA; cdr3_nt: TGCGCCAGCAGCCGGACAACACAGGTGTATGAGCAGTTCTTC; cdr3_aa: CASSRTTQVYEQFF
d_call: NA; j_call: TRBJ2-6; v_call: TRBV19; clone_size: NA; cdr3_nt: TGTGCCAGTAGTATTTGGGGGGGCGCCGGGGCCAACGTCCTGACTTTC; cdr3_aa: CASSIWGGAGANVLTF
d_call: TRBD2; j_call: TRBJ2-1; v_call: TRBV7-3; clone_size: once; cdr3_nt: TGTGCCAGCAGCTTAAGGCCCTTGGGGCGGGAGGTGTCCTACAATGAGCAGTTCTTC; cdr3_aa: CASSLRPLGREVSYNEQFF
d_call: NA; j_call: TRBJ2-1; v_call: TRBV30; clone_size: NA; cdr3_nt: TGTGCCTGGACAATCGGGGGACCTAATGAGCAGTTCTTC; cdr3_aa: CAWTIGGPNEQFF
d_call: NA; j_call: TRBJ2-2; v_call: TRBV4-3; clone_size: NA; cdr3_nt: TGCGCCAGTGGAAGGGGTCCCCCCACCGGGGAGCTGTTTTTT; cdr3_aa: CASGRGPPTGELFF
d_call: NA; j_call: TRBJ2-1; v_call: TRBV2; clone_size: few; cdr3_nt: TGTGCCAGCAGTGATTACCAGGGGATTCACAATGAGCAGTTCTTC; cdr3_aa: CASSDYQGIHNEQFF
d_call: NA; j_call: TRBJ1-3; v_call: TRBV11-2; clone_size: NA; cdr3_nt: TGTGCCAGCAGACCACAGTCGAGCTCTGGAAACACCATATATTTT; cdr3_aa: CASRPQSSSGNTIYF
d_call: TRBD2; j_call: TRBJ2-7; v_call: TRBV19; clone_size: NA; cdr3_nt: TGTGCCAGTACTCTACGGGGGGGTACTACCTACGAGCAGTACTTC; cdr3_aa: CASTLRGGTTYEQYF
d_call: NA; j_call: TRBJ1-2; v_call: TRBV29-1; clone_size: NA; cdr3_nt: TGCAGCGGCGGGACGGACTATGGCTACACCTTC; cdr3_aa: CSGGTDYGYTF
d_call: TRBD2; j_call: TRBJ2-1; v_call: TRBV9; clone_size: NA; cdr3_nt: TGTGCCAGCAGCGTTCATTCGGGAGGGCCACGCGAGCAGTTCTTC; cdr3_aa: CASSVHSGGPREQFF
d_call: NA; j_call: TRBJ2-7; v_call: TRBV7-6; clone_size: NA; cdr3_nt: TGTGCCAGCAGCTTAGTAGGCAGGGACGAGCAGTACTTC; cdr3_aa: CASSLVGRDEQYF
d_call: NA; j_call: TRBJ2-7; v_call: TRBV18; clone_size: NA; cdr3_nt: TGTGCCAGCTCACCACAATTGCCAGGCTACGAGCAGTACTTC; cdr3_aa: CASSPQLPGYEQYF
d_call: NA; j_call: TRBJ2-7; v_call: TRBV6-1; clone_size: NA; cdr3_nt: TGTGCCAGCAGTCCACTAGTGTCCTACGAGCAGTACTTC; cdr3_aa: CASSPLVSYEQYF
d_call: TRBD1; j_call: TRBJ2-1; v_call: TRBV9; clone_size: NA; cdr3_nt: TGTGCCAGCAGCGTAGCTACCGGGGACAGGGGCCATGAGCAGTTCTTC; cdr3_aa: CASSVATGDRGHEQFF
d_call: NA; j_call: TRBJ2-3; v_call: TRBV28; clone_size: NA; cdr3_nt: TGTGCCAGCAGACAGAGCACAGATACGCAGTATTTT; cdr3_aa: CASRQSTDTQYF
d_call: TRBD1; j_call: TRBJ2-7; v_call: TRBV7-3; clone_size: NA; cdr3_nt: TGTGCCAGCGGACAGGGTCCTCGTTACGAGCAGTACTTC; cdr3_aa: CASGQGPRYEQYF
d_call: NA; j_call: TRBJ2-7; v_call: TRBV6-1; clone_size: NA; cdr3_nt: TGTGCCAGCAGTGGCAGGGTAGGACGCGAGCAGTACTTC; cdr3_aa: CASSGRVGREQYF